The present T cell receptor (beta chain) was sequenced within a study of cytomegalovirus exposure and HLA in healthy donors (dated by TCRdb to about 2017). Regarding the study in general: According to an earlier analysis of a few hundred of the donors, roughly 180 million T cells yielded 117 million unique TCR beta sequences and 276 Gb of sequence data. An early release covering more than 500 HLA-typed donors comprised approximately 300 gigabases of sequencing data and around 86 million unique TCR sequences. Among the roughly 400 genotyped donors, approximately 82% belonged to the genetic ancestry cluster associated with self-reported Caucasian donors. The study aimed to test whether signatures of past pathogen exposure could be identified by cataloging public T cell receptors. Using immunosequencing, the study profiled T cell repertoires from about 610 subjects and related those repertoires to cytomegalovirus serostatus. Besides the first cohort of 666 subjects, a separate validation cohort made up of over a hundred different subjects was used. The study combined high-throughput TCR immunosequencing, statistical association of individual TCRs with disease status, and machine learning to predict cytomegalovirus infection status. To study patterns of TCR occurrence, a later analysis re-analyzed previously published TCR beta repertoires from under 750 donors and added high-resolution HLA genotyping. In the later analysis, no new phenotypic data were used to find candidate immune exposures; instead, reliance was placed on TCR beta sequences and their occurrence across donors. In an earlier analysis of roughly 580 of the donors, high-throughput TCR beta sequencing was used to judge whether each TCR beta V gene segment behaved as functional or pseudogenic. Alongside the repertoire data, information on donor age, sex, ethnicity and CMV serostatus was compiled. In a later genetic analysis, genome-wide SNP genotypes for about 55% of the roughly 700 donors were used, and that subset was treated as a discovery cohort. All discovery cohort repertoires had been generated using a single sequencing platform. Both class I and class II loci were covered by HLA typing, at four-digit resolution. The number of donors typed differed by locus, with about 629-630 for A, B, C, DRB1 and DQB1, roughly 520 for DQA1, approximately 570 for DPA1, and 400 to 490 for DPB1. Because of strong linkage in the cohort, a handful of DR-DQ haplotypes were treated as single units for association and clustering. On average, roughly 240,000 unique TCR beta nucleotide sequences were sequenced per donor among more than 350 genotyped donors of the cohort, with roughly 18% of those sequences being non-productive. General conclusions and limits of the study: In a later analysis, around 17,000 TCR beta sequences were associated with specific HLA alleles at a false discovery rate of 0.05. The classifier was reported to diagnose cytomegalovirus status with high specificity and sensitivity in both the original and validation cohorts. Correlated functional status among segregating V segments might reflect linkage disequilibrium, but an unknown experimental factor could not be ruled out. In vitro tests confirmed that three of the cytomegalovirus-associated TCR beta chains recognize cytomegalovirus antigens. The study gave a list of under 200 TCR beta chains associated with cytomegalovirus. The earlier analysis of approximately 560 of the donors excluded some 15 rarely observed V segments, including chromosome 9 orphons, because counts were too low. In an earlier analysis of some 640 of the donors, most TCR beta V segments were observed in productive rearrangements about 87% or about 30% of the time, broadly matching IMGT annotations. An association between a missense DCLRE1C variant and V-gene and J-gene trimming of TCR beta chains was found in a later genetic analysis and replicated in an independent cohort. It was suggested by the authors that the approach could potentially be generalized to other disease states and immunological phenotypes. CMV serostatus was the only immune exposure information available for the cohort. This cohort had only TCR beta chains sequenced, and the lack of alpha or paired-chain data limited which features could be detected. In a later analysis, most CMV-associated TCR beta chains were found to appear HLA-restricted, with HLA associations seemingly driven largely by CMV exposure. While some public TCRs were present in many individuals, most TCR sequences turned up only very rarely across donors. In a later analysis, the rate of TCR association differed among HLA loci, with DRB1 alleles having the most associated TCRs and HLA-C alleles having the fewest. Strong co-occurrence of HLA alleles, especially DR and DQ, made assigning TCR associations to individual alleles difficult. The presence/absence analyses assumed that sequencing depth was roughly uniform across donors, and that assumption may not be true. Compared with equally common non-associated chains, HLA-associated TCR beta chains in a later analysis were more clonally expanded and had lower generation probabilities. HLA typing was unavailable for some donors at each locus, so association tests used only the typed subset. Compared with the roughly 700-donor mean, donors in an Asian-associated ancestry cluster had fewer N-insertions in productive TCRs, according to a later genetic analysis. A cluster of highly shared sequence variants was judged likely to be a technical artifact of the sequencing pipeline. Several of the top co-occurrence clusters appeared to be linked to parvovirus B19, influenza, CMV and Epstein-Barr virus, according to a later analysis. The 87-base-pair reads could not distinguish some IMGT-functional V segments, including TRBV6-2 and TRBV6-3, so those segments were excluded. A further reported finding was that TCR beta sequences accurately predicted the HLA-A and HLA-B alleles for most subjects in the first cohort.

A remark on this clone: Its antigen specificity is not known. Base qualities are missing; no much larger clone stands one base away.

Its CDR3 holds 15 amino acids, cysteine through phenylalanine. Only the CDR3 DNA stays, 45 bases, in frame from base 1. The junction shows trimming of 3 bases on V and 3 bases on J, and the gene matches do not reach 6 bases of it. Looking up the germline V gene yields CDR1 WSHSY and CDR2 SAAADI. In total, around 600 healthy bone marrow donors made up the cohort. All cohort members were sampled while nominally healthy, although unrecorded immune exposures were likely present. The donor tested CMV seronegative and was one of the 352 seronegative cohort members. Every donor gave a peripheral blood sample, and the peripheral blood mononuclear cells from that sample were used for TCR beta sequencing. The Qiagen DNeasy Blood Extraction Kit was used to extract genomic DNA from the blood cell samples. The library came from the immunoSEQ multiplex PCR assay. A mixture of 60 forward primers for TCR Vbeta segments and 13 reverse primers for TCR Jbeta segments was used in the multiplex PCR. The CDR3 region of rearranged TCR beta genes was amplified from genomic DNA with a multiplex PCR assay. The amplified TCR beta libraries were sequenced on the Illumina HiSeq System as 87-base-pair reads. The paper's processing steps were these. A later analysis tallied 80 million to 95 million unique TCR beta chains across the 660 or so repertoires, and about 12 million of those chains were shared by two or more donors. A nearest-neighbor algorithm error-corrected the raw reads and collapsed the reads into unique sequences, merging closely related sequences to remove PCR and sequencing errors. V, D and J gene segments were assigned by aligning CDR3 sequences to IMGT reference sequences. For a sequence to be retained, a match of at least six nucleotides to both a V gene segment and a J gene segment was required. A rearrangement counted as productive if the CDR3 had no stop codons and remained in frame with V and J, and every other rearrangement counted as non-productive. Following IMGT convention, CDR3 was defined as the stretch from the second conserved V-encoded cysteine to the conserved J-encoded phenylalanine. In an earlier analysis of around 600 of the donors, sequences lacking an unambiguous match to a single V gene segment were excluded. An earlier analysis of around 600 of the donors classified V segments as functional when productive rearrangements were above 56.7% and as segregating when the standard deviation between donors was above 5%. A statistical classification framework was developed to diagnose cytomegalovirus status using the catalog of TCR beta chain sequences. V and J gene assignment, in a later analysis, came from comparing TCR nucleotide sequences with IMGT/GENE-DB human TR gene sequences. In a later analysis, CDR3 sequences and most-parsimonious VDJ recombination scenarios were assigned using the TCRdist pipeline. In a later analysis, every TCR beta chain was defined by the combination of its CDR3 amino acid sequence and its V-gene family, and reads without a unique V-gene family were dropped. In a later analysis, approximately 640 highly shared, low-generation-probability nucleotide sequences were removed to address suspected cross-contamination and a sequencing artifact. In a later analysis, a clonal expansion index was calculated for each public chain from normalized within-repertoire ranks of inferred template counts. Generation probabilities in a later analysis came from a VDJ recombination model fitted to out-of-frame rearrangements, and those results were checked against IGoR. In a later analysis, hypergeometric tests were used to score TCR-TCR, TCR-HLA and TCR-CMV co-occurrence, with a repertoire-size bias correction applied to TCR pairs. In a later analysis, false discovery rates were estimated by permuting HLA or CMV assignments 20 times. In a later analysis, co-occurring TCRs were grouped with DBSCAN, and TCRdist sequence similarity was added when clustering was performed within HLA-allele-positive subsets. Co-occurrence clustering excluded repertoires with fewer than 30,000 or more than 120,000 public chains, plus five with anomalous nucleotide sharing. The table was pulled from immuneACCESS by TCRdb, which kept in-frame rearrangements only. Such tables lose some clones; where checked, under half of the loss comes from unresolved V genes, and the rest has no known cause. V and J calls and clone size are copied from that table; D and trimming were computed from the DNA. The sample includes over 70,000 clones, with about 74% observed a single time. Together, the top ten hold roughly 3.6% of the sample.

The clonotype was recovered from a man aged 30 to 45 in good health and CMV-seronegative. The sequencing sample was made of PBMCs. The sequence is built from TRBV10-2 and TRBJ2-7; 9 of the junction bases match TRBD2. CDR3 reads: CASSEFLAGSYEQYF. At the DNA level, the sequence is TGCGCCAGCAGTGAATTCCTAGCGGGAAGCTACGAGCAGTACTTC.